The next 3 T cell receptor beta chains were all read from a single sample in a study of cytomegalovirus exposure and HLA in healthy donors. In the PCR, 60 Vbeta and 13 Jbeta primers were used. Measured with immunoSEQ multiplex PCR; TCRdb has only the in-frame clones, and not every one. This table has about 150,000 clones, around 82% appearing once. Sample: PBMCs. Receptor source: a woman between 40 and 50 years old in good health and CMV-seropositive.

The chain carries TRBV11-2 and TRBJ2-7; D might be TRBD2 (6 bases). Germline V gives CDR1 SGHAT, CDR2 FQNNGV. The CDR3 has 14 residues. V lost 4 bases and J 3 bases, leaving 13 bases between the germline ends. The CDR3 coding sequence is TGTGCCAGCAGCTCGGGGGTCGGAAACTACGAGCAGTACTTC. Amino acid sequence: CASSSGVGNYEQYF.

V and J are TRBV10-2 and TRBJ1-1; no reliable D call. The ends were cut back, 3 bases at V and 1 base at J, with 12 bases in the middle. The length of the CDR3 is 15 residues. CDR1 is WSHSY, CDR2 SAAADI, per germline. The CDR3 reads CASSDLGGRNTEAFF. The CDR3 region has the DNA TGCGCCAGCAGTGATTTAGGCGGTAGGAACACTGAAGCTTTCTTT.

The chain links TRBV18 to TRBJ1-2; TRBD1 is a possible D gene (5 bases). CDR1 is KGHSH and CDR2 is LQKENI in the germline V gene. The CDR3 covers 12 residues. The V end lost 2 bases, the J end lost 8 bases, and 9 bases lay between the germline ends. The CDR3 reads CASSPKEGGYTF. For the CDR3, the DNA is TGTGCCAGCTCACCAAAGGAGGGGGGCTACACCTTC.